The rows below give T cell receptor beta chains drawn from one sample of a study of vaccination and CD4 T cells after COVID-19. For these receptors, no antigen is known. TCRdb redid the calling of the PCR reads with MiXCR, one entry per CDR3 protein. The sample yields about 20,000 distinct CDR3 sequences, about 44% seen once. The sequences come from CD4+ T cells from blood, cultured in vitro, collected before SARS-CoV-2 vaccination. Receptors originate from a human donor who had recovered from COVID-19. CDR3s include the opening cysteine and the closing phenylalanine or tryptophan. The D gene is left open where the match is weak. Size tells how often a clone was seen (once, few, many) or the class of an expanded clone, and some rows leave it out.

clone_size	d_call	j_call	v_call	cdr3_nt	cdr3_aa
.	.	TRBJ2-1	TRBV20-1	TGCAGTGCTAGGGCTGCCAGCTCCTACAATGAGCAGTTCTTC	CSARAASSYNEQFF
few	.	TRBJ2-3	TRBV11-1	TGTGCCAGCAGCCTAAGACGGGCTAGCACAGATACGCAGTATTTT	CASSLRRASTDTQYF
.	.	TRBJ2-2	TRBV12-3/TRBV12-4	TGTGCCAGCAGCTTCGCCTCGGGTACGACCGGGGAGCTGTTTTTT	CASSFASGTTGELFF
.	.	TRBJ2-7	TRBV28	TGTGCCAGCAGTTTAGGCAGCTCCTACGAGCAGTACTTC	CASSLGSSYEQYF
once	TRBD1	TRBJ1-2	TRBV5-1	TGCGCCAGCAGCCACGGGACAGGGGTTAACTATGGCTACACCTTC	CASSHGTGVNYGYTF
.	TRBD1	TRBJ1-1	TRBV7-9	TGTGCCAGCAGCCTGCGACAGGGGAAGAACACTGAAGCTTTCTTT	CASSLRQGKNTEAFF
.	TRBD1	TRBJ1-1	TRBV7-9	TGTGCCAGCAGCTTATTGGCAGGGGGGGATACTGAAGCTTTCTTT	CASSLLAGGDTEAFF
few	.	TRBJ2-7	TRBV7-8	TGTGCCAGCAGCCAACAAGGGGTCGAGCAGTACTTC	CASSQQGVEQYF
.	.	TRBJ2-3	TRBV24-1	TGTGCCACCAGTCGCGGGGGCACAGATACGCAGTATTTT	CATSRGGTDTQYF
.	TRBD1	TRBJ2-1	TRBV6-1	TGTGCCAGCAGTCCCGCGGGACAGGGCTACAATGAGCAGTTCTTC	CASSPAGQGYNEQFF
.	.	TRBJ1-2	TRBV5-4	TGTGCCAGCAGCCCACCCCTTCGGGACGCGGGTAACTATGGCTACACCTTC	CASSPPLRDAGNYGYTF
.	TRBD1	TRBJ1-2	TRBV19	TGTGCCAGTAGTAACCCACAGGGGGGCTACTATGGCTACACCTTC	CASSNPQGGYYGYTF
.	TRBD1	TRBJ2-5	TRBV19	TGTGCCAGTAGTATACAGGGGGCTGGGGGAGAGACCCAGTACTTC	CASSIQGAGGETQYF
.	.	TRBJ1-5	TRBV20-1	TGCAGTGCTAGGTATCTAAATAGCAATCAGCCCCAGCATTTT	CSARYLNSNQPQHF
.	.	TRBJ2-7	TRBV6-2/TRBV6-3	TGTGCCAGCAGGTCCGGATACGGGAGCTACGAGCAGTACTTC	CASRSGYGSYEQYF
.	TRBD1	TRBJ1-6	TRBV7-9	TGTGCCAGCAGCCGGACAGGGAATTCACCCCTCCACTTT	CASSRTGNSPLHF
.	.	TRBJ2-3	TRBV20-1	TGCAGTGGCGGAACTAGAGTAGCAGATACGCAGTATTTT	CSGGTRVADTQYF
few	.	TRBJ1-1	TRBV25-1	TGTGCCAGCAGTGAATCGGGGAGGATCAGGGACGCTTTCTTT	CASSESGRIRDAFF
few	TRBD1	TRBJ1-5	TRBV20-1	TGCAGTGCTAGACGTCGGACAGGGGCATATAGCAATCAGCCCCAGCATTTT	CSARRRTGAYSNQPQHF
few	.	TRBJ2-5	TRBV11-3	TGTGCCAGCAGCCTCGTTCGGGAGACCCAGTACTTC	CASSLVRETQYF
.	.	TRBJ2-4	TRBV2	TGTGCCAGCGGCGACAGCCCTCTGGCCAAAAACATTCAGTACTTC	CASGDSPLAKNIQYF
.	.	TRBJ2-6	TRBV18	TGTGCCAGCTCACAGAGCTCTGGGGCCAACGTCCTGACTTTC	CASSQSSGANVLTF
once	.	TRBJ1-1	TRBV11-2	TGTGCCAGCAGCTTAGAATGGGGAACTGAAGCTTTCTTT	CASSLEWGTEAFF
.	TRBD1	TRBJ2-5	TRBV7-6	TGTGCCAGCAGCTTAGGATCAGGGGGCAGGGAGACCCAGTACTTC	CASSLGSGGRETQYF
.	.	TRBJ1-1	TRBV19	TGTGCCAGTAGTATTGGCCGGGCCACTGAAGCTTTCTTT	CASSIGRATEAFF
.	TRBD2	TRBJ2-1	TRBV20-1	TGCAGTGCTAGATCGTTAAGGTCCCGGGAGGCCACCTACAATGAGCAGTTCTTC	CSARSLRSREATYNEQFF
.	.	TRBJ1-3	TRBV7-9	TGTGCCAGCAGCCTAGAGGGAAACACCATATATTTT	CASSLEGNTIYF
few	TRBD2	TRBJ2-3	TRBV6-2/TRBV6-3	TGTGCCAGCATAGCGGGAGTTGGTACAGATACGCAGTATTTT	CASIAGVGTDTQYF
.	TRBD1	TRBJ1-3	TRBV28	TGTGCCAGCAGTTCCGCAGGGGGCTTTGGAAACACCATATATTTT	CASSSAGGFGNTIYF
.	.	TRBJ2-3	TRBV4-1	TGCGCCAGCAGCCAAGTTATTACTAGCACAGATACGCAGTATTTT	CASSQVITSTDTQYF
once	.	TRBJ1-2	TRBV14	TGTGCCAGCAGCCAAGTAAGGATCGTGGGAGGCTACACCTTC	CASSQVRIVGGYTF
.	TRBD1	TRBJ1-2	TRBV28	TGTGCCAGCAGTTCAGCGACAGGGTTACTGCGTGGCTACACCTTC	CASSSATGLLRGYTF
.	TRBD1	TRBJ2-1	TRBV2	TGTGCCAGCAGTGAAAGTAGGGGGCTCACGGTATCCCTGCATGAGCAGTTCTTC	CASSESRGLTVSLHEQFF
.	TRBD1	TRBJ2-2	TRBV10-1	TGCGCCAGCAGTTCTACAGGGGATTTCACCGGGGAGCTGTTTTTT	CASSSTGDFTGELFF
few	.	TRBJ1-1	TRBV5-6	TGTGCCAGCAGCTCCAGGACAGCTAACACTGAAGCTTTCTTT	CASSSRTANTEAFF
.	.	TRBJ1-5	TRBV12-3/TRBV12-4	TGTGCCAGCAGTTCTCAGGGGAATCAGCCCCAGCATTTT	CASSSQGNQPQHF
.	TRBD1	TRBJ1-5	TRBV12-3/TRBV12-4	TGTGCCAGCAGTTTATACCCAACAGGGGGCGGTCGCAATCAGCCCCAGCATTTT	CASSLYPTGGGRNQPQHF
.	.	TRBJ2-7	TRBV28	TGTGCCAGCAGTTTATTGCCGGGGACAACCTACGAGCAGTACTTC	CASSLLPGTTYEQYF
few	.	TRBJ1-5	TRBV20-1	TGCAGTGCTAGAGGTGGCCTGGACAATCAGCCCCAGCATTTT	CSARGGLDNQPQHF
few	.	TRBJ2-3	TRBV7-2	TGTGCCAGCAGCTTAGAAGTGGGCACAGATACGCAGTATTTT	CASSLEVGTDTQYF
large	.	TRBJ1-6	TRBV2	TGTGCCAGCAGTGATACCGGCGCCGATAATTCACCCCTCCACTTT	CASSDTGADNSPLHF
.	TRBD1	TRBJ1-1	TRBV6-2/TRBV6-3	TGTGCCAGCAGCCGGACAGGGGGGGAAACTGAAGCTTTCTTT	CASSRTGGETEAFF
once	.	TRBJ2-7	TRBV19	TGTGCCAGTAGTGAAGACAGTAGGTCCTACGAGCAGTACTTC	CASSEDSRSYEQYF
few	.	TRBJ2-7	TRBV15	TGTGCCACCAGCACCACCAGAGACCGCGAGCAGTACTTC	CATSTTRDREQYF
few	TRBD2	TRBJ2-2	TRBV15	TGTGCCACCAGCAGGACTAGCGCCGGGGAGCTGTTTTTT	CATSRTSAGELFF
few	TRBD1	TRBJ1-5	TRBV19	TGTGCCAGTAGTATGACAGGGATTCCCAATCAGCCCCAGCATTTT	CASSMTGIPNQPQHF
.	TRBD2	TRBJ2-5	TRBV29-1	TGCAGCGTGGGACTAGCCTTCGAGACCCAGTACTTC	CSVGLAFETQYF
few	TRBD1	TRBJ1-1	TRBV7-8	TGTGCCAGCAGCAGATTTGACAGGGGGTTAGCGAACACTGAAGCTTTCTTT	CASSRFDRGLANTEAFF
few	.	TRBJ1-1	TRBV7-9	TGTGCCAGCAGTCCTCTTCCCACGACACTGAACACTGAAGCTTTCTTT	CASSPLPTTLNTEAFF
few	.	TRBJ2-3	TRBV27	TGTGCCACCCAGGCCATTATCACAGATACGCAGTATTTT	CATQAIITDTQYF
few	TRBD1	TRBJ2-5	TRBV20-1	TGCAGTGCCACCCCGGGACAGGGGGAAGAGACCCAGTACTTC	CSATPGQGEETQYF
.	TRBD1	TRBJ2-7	TRBV5-4	TGTGCCAGCAGCTTGGAGAACAGGGGATCCGGCGAGCAGTACTTC	CASSLENRGSGEQYF
.	TRBD2	TRBJ2-1	TRBV7-9	TGTGCCAGCAGCTTAGCCCGAACTACTAGCGGGAGGGCCAAAGGCAATGAGCAGTTCTTC	CASSLARTTSGRAKGNEQFF